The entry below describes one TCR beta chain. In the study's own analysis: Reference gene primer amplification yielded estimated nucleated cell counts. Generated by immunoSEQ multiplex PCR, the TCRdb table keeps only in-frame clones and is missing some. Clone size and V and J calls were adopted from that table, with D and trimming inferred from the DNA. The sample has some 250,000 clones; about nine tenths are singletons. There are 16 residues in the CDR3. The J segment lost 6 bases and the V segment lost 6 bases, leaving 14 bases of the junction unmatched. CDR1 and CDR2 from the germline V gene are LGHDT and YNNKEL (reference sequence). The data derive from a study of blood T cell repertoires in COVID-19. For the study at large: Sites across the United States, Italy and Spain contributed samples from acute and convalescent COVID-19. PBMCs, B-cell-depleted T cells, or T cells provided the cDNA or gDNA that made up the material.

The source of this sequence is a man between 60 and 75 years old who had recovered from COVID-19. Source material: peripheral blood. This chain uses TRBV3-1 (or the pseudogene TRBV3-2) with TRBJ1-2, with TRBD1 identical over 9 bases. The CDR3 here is CASSPAGTGYKNGYTF. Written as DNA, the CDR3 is TGTGCCAGCAGTCCCGCTGGGACAGGGTATAAGAATGGCTACACCTTC.